A selection of T cell receptor beta chains follows, all from one sample in a study of blood T cell repertoires in COVID-19. Sequenced by immunoSEQ multiplex PCR; TCRdb stores in-frame clones only, minus some. The sample has more than 110,000 clones; around nine tenths are singletons. Material for sequencing was peripheral blood. All receptors derive from a human donor in a cohort sampled during active COVID-19. Each CDR3 is given with its conserved first and last residue. A D gene is named only where the DNA matches it firmly. Size is stated for part of the rows, as once, few or many counts, or as a class when the clone is expanded.

j_call clone_size d_call v_call cdr3_nt cdr3_aa
TRBJ2-3 - - TRBV6-2/TRBV6-3 TGTGCCAGCAGCCCGCCGAGCGATACGCAGTATTTT CASSPPSDTQYF
TRBJ2-1 - TRBD2 TRBV7-3 TGTGCCAGCAGCTTAAGGCCGTCTAGCGGGAGGGGCGATGAGCAGTTCTTC CASSLRPSSGRGDEQFF
TRBJ2-6 - - TRBV2 TGTGCCAGCAGCCCGCGGGCCATCAAAGACTCTGGGGCCAACGTCCTGACTTTC CASSPRAIKDSGANVLTF
TRBJ2-2 - TRBD1 TRBV6-5 TGTGCCACCGGGACAGCCAACACCGGGGAGCTGTTTTTT CATGTANTGELFF
TRBJ2-3 - - TRBV19 TGTGCCAGTAGTCCCAACCCCGGGGGTTTTCCAGATACGCAGTATTTT CASSPNPGGFPDTQYF
TRBJ2-5 once - TRBV27 TGTGCCAGCAGTTTATCTCTAACGTACCAAGAGACCCAGTACTTC CASSLSLTYQETQYF
TRBJ2-7 - TRBD1 TRBV19 TGTGCCAGTAGGCCGGGACAGGGGGCTGGAGAGCAGTACTTC CASRPGQGAGEQYF
TRBJ2-1 once TRBD2 TRBV5-1 TGCGCCAGCAGCTTGAGGGAGGGGTCCTACAATGAGCAGTTCTTC CASSLREGSYNEQFF
TRBJ1-3 few - TRBV5-6 TGTGCCAGCAGCTTGGAGACAGACCGAAACACCATATATTTT CASSLETDRNTIYF
TRBJ1-5 - TRBD1 TRBV2 TGTGCCAGCAGTGGGATACAGGGGAGCAATCAGCCCCAGCATTTT CASSGIQGSNQPQHF
TRBJ2-7 - TRBD2 TRBV24-1 TGTGCCACCAGTGATTCCCCGGGGAGGGACTACGAGCAGTACTTC CATSDSPGRDYEQYF
TRBJ2-7 - TRBD1 TRBV3-1/TRBV3-2 TGTGCCAGCAGCCAGGACGGGACAGGACCCTCGTACGAGCAGTACTTC CASSQDGTGPSYEQYF
TRBJ2-7 - TRBD1 TRBV12-3/TRBV12-4 TGTGCCAGCAGTTGGACAGGGGGTTACGAGCAGTACTTC CASSWTGGYEQYF
TRBJ2-7 - TRBD1 TRBV6-2/TRBV6-3 TGTGCCAGCAGTTACTCCCCGACAGGGACCTACGAGCAGTACTTC CASSYSPTGTYEQYF
TRBJ1-1 - - TRBV13 TGTGCCAGCAGCTCGTTGACAGACACTGAAGCTTTCTTT CASSSLTDTEAFF
TRBJ2-1 - TRBD2 TRBV19 TGTGCCAGTAGGACAGCGGGAGGGCCTCCGTTCTTC CASRTAGGPPFF
TRBJ1-3 - - TRBV7-2 TGTGCCAGCAGCTTTGGAGGGTCTGGAAACACCATATATTTT CASSFGGSGNTIYF
TRBJ1-2 - - TRBV6-5 TGTGCCAGCTCGACGTTCCCGGGGGGCACCTTC CASSTFPGGTF
TRBJ2-7 - TRBD1 TRBV15 TGTGCCACCAGCAGTCGAAATACAGGGGTCGAGCAGTACTTC CATSSRNTGVEQYF
TRBJ1-2 - - TRBV15 TGTGCCACCAACCCGGGACTAAGTGGCATGGGCTACACCTTC CATNPGLSGMGYTF
TRBJ2-3 - - TRBV7-8 TGTGCCATCCGGGACTCTCCGGCGACAGATACGCAGTATTTT CAIRDSPATDTQYF
TRBJ2-5 - - TRBV3-1/TRBV3-2 TGTGCCAGCAGCCAAGATTTCACGGGACTAGAGACCCAGTACTTC CASSQDFTGLETQYF
TRBJ1-1 - - TRBV28 TGTGCCAGCAGTTTAATCATGAGGAAGACTGAAGCTTTCTTT CASSLIMRKTEAFF
TRBJ2-3 - TRBD2 TRBV28 TGTGCCAGCAGCAGCGGGGGGCCCCCCTTCACAGATACGCAGTATTTT CASSSGGPPFTDTQYF
TRBJ1-2 - TRBD1 TRBV2 TGTGCCAGCATGGGTGGCGGACAGGGGAATAACTATGGCTACACCTTC CASMGGGQGNNYGYTF
TRBJ1-5 - - TRBV3-1/TRBV3-2 TGTGCCAGCAGCCAAGACAGGGCGGGGGGTCAGCCCCAGCATTTT CASSQDRAGGQPQHF
TRBJ2-7 - - TRBV6-5 TGTGCCAGCAGTTACGAACGGAGTTTAGTCTACGAGCAGTACTTC CASSYERSLVYEQYF
TRBJ2-3 once - TRBV11-2 TGTGCCAGCAGCTTCGGGGGGCCGGCAGATACGCAGTATTTT CASSFGGPADTQYF
TRBJ2-7 - - TRBV13 TGTGCCAGCAGCACCAGCAGGGGGGTATACGAGCAGTACTTC CASSTSRGVYEQYF
TRBJ2-3 - - TRBV6-2/TRBV6-3 TGTGCCAGCAGCCCTTCGGGTGGTTATACTAGCACAGATACGCAGTATTTT CASSPSGGYTSTDTQYF
TRBJ2-7 - TRBD2 TRBV6-2/TRBV6-3 TGTGCCAGCAGTTACTCCCCGGAGACTAGCGGAGACACCTACGAGCAGTACTTC CASSYSPETSGDTYEQYF
TRBJ2-4 - - TRBV18 TGTGCCAGCTCACCGGAGCAGGGCTCGAGCATTCAGTACTTC CASSPEQGSSIQYF
TRBJ1-1 - TRBD1 TRBV9 TGTGCCAGCAGCGGGGGGGACAGCGGGTGGACTGAAGCTTTCTTT CASSGGDSGWTEAFF
TRBJ1-6 - - TRBV28 TGTGCCAGCAGTTCAAATTCACCCCTCCACTTT CASSSNSPLHF
TRBJ2-5 - TRBD1 TRBV5-1 TGCGCCAGCAGCCCCGGGACAGGGGGAGAGACCCAGTACTTC CASSPGTGGETQYF
TRBJ2-3 few TRBD2 TRBV7-9 TGTGCCAGCAGCTTAACTAGAGCGGGAGGTGCAGATACGCAGTATTTT CASSLTRAGGADTQYF